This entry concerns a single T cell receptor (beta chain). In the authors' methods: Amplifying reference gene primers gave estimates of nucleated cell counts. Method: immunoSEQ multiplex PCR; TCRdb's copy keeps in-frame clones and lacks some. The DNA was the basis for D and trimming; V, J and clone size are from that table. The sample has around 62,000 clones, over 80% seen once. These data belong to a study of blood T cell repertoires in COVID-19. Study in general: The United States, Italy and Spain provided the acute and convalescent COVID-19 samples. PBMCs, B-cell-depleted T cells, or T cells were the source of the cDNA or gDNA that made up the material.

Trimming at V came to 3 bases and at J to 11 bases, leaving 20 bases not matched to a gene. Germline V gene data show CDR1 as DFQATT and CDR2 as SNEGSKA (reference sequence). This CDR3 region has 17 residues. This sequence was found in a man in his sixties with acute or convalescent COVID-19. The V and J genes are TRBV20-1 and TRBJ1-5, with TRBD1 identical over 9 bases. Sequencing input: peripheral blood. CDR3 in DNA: TGCAGTGCTAGTGGCTGGACAGGGGCCTCCCCCAGTAGAACCCAGCATTTT. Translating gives CSASGWTGASPSRTQHF.